Listed here are 8 T cell receptor beta chains from one sample, sequenced in a study of blood T cell repertoires in COVID-19. Here immunoSEQ multiplex PCR was the method, and the copy in TCRdb shows in-frame clones only, minus some. The data hold over 130,000 clones, with over 75% observed a single time. Input material: peripheral blood. All receptors derive from a man in his 60s with active or convalescent COVID-19.

The CDR3 sequence: CASSLFGRRYTEAFF. CDR3 nucleotide sequence: TGTGCCAGCAGTTTATTCGGCAGGCGCTACACTGAAGCTTTCTTT. The chain recombines TRBV28 with TRBJ1-1, with D hard to call. V dropped 1 base and J dropped 3 bases, with 12 bases sitting between them. Germline loops: CDR1 MDHEN, CDR2 SYDVKM. The length of the CDR3 is 15 residues.

V gene TRBV7-3 combines with J gene TRBJ2-5; tentatively, D is TRBD2 (5 bases). Germline V gene lookup returns CDR1 SGHTA and CDR2 FQGTGA. This CDR3 region has 15 residues. V lost 4 bases, J lost 2 bases, and 14 bases lay in between. CDR3 in amino acids: CASSSFGREQETQYF. DNA for the CDR3: TGTGCCAGCAGCTCGTTCGGACGGGAACAAGAGACCCAGTACTTC.

V and J are TRBV5-1 and TRBJ2-7; 10 bases match TRBD2. There are 15 residues in the CDR3. J lost 7 bases, V lost 4 bases, and 11 bases had no gene match. Per the germline V gene, CDR1 is SGHRS and CDR2 is YFSETQ. CDR3 residues: CASSIGTAGGEEQYF. CDR3 nucleotide sequence: TGCGCCAGCAGCATCGGTACAGCGGGAGGGGAAGAGCAGTACTTC.

The DNA for the CDR3 is TGTGCCAGCAGTTCAACAGGGAATGGCCACTATGGCTACACCTTC. Translating it yields CASSSTGNGHYGYTF. The chain has TRBV6-2 or TRBV6-3 and TRBJ1-2; D is perhaps TRBD1 (6 bases). The CDR3 runs 15 residues. The germline V gene encodes CDR1 MNHEY and CDR2 SVGEGT. V shed 4 bases and J shed 3 bases, with 15 bases lying between them.

This clone was counted once. The rearrangement links TRBV19 to TRBJ2-3; D is undetermined. V was cut by 5 bases and J by 1 base, with 13 bases left in between. Germline loops: CDR1 LNHDA, CDR2 SQIVND (reference sequence). The CDR3 length is 15 residues. Here the CDR3 reads CASSPRVLGTDTQYF. Written as DNA, the CDR3 is TGTGCCAGTAGTCCACGGGTCCTCGGCACAGATACGCAGTATTTT.

The rearrangement joins TRBV7-9 to TRBJ2-3; a weak D match, TRBD2 (6 bases). Germline V gene data show CDR1 as SEHNR and CDR2 as FQNEAQ (reference sequence). The V and J ends lost 5 bases and 1 base respectively, with 13 bases between them. CDR3 length equals 15 residues. DNA for the CDR3: TGTGCCAGCAGCCCCCCGGGACTGGGCACAGATACGCAGTATTTT. This sequence encodes CASSPPGLGTDTQYF.

The table lists this clone with a count of one. The chain links TRBV15 to TRBJ2-7; TRBD1 aligns across 9 bases. CDR1 is LNHNV and CDR2 is YYDKDF in the germline V gene (reference sequence). The CDR3 is made up of 16 amino acids. After removal of 7 bases from V and 2 bases from J, the junction contained 12 bases not matched to a gene. CDR3 DNA: TGTGCCACCACTAAGAAACGAGGGACAGGGACCTACGAGCAGTACTTC. Amino acid sequence: CATTKKRGTGTYEQYF.

The chain has TRBV27 and TRBJ2-1; 7 bases align to TRBD2. Germline CDR1 reads MNHEY; CDR2 reads SMNVEV (reference sequence). The CDR3 consists of 15 residues. With 2 bases clipped from V and 2 bases from J, the junction kept 3 bases outside the gene matches. The CDR3 spells CASSLLAVPYNEQFF. CDR3 DNA: TGTGCCAGCAGTTTACTAGCGGTCCCCTACAATGAGCAGTTCTTC.